The next 13 T cell receptor beta chains were all read from a single sample in a study of T-cell memory formation after mild COVID-19. MiXCR, run by TCRdb on the 5' RACE reads, gives a single entry per CDR3 protein. The sample lists roughly 340,000 distinct CDR3 sequences, about 16% seen once, with about 20% in the top ten. The sequenced sample was PBMCs or a T cell subset sorted from them (not recorded which). The receptors derive from a man aged 18-30 years who had mild COVID-19 (a few samples of this study predate the infection). Cell type and time point are not known.

The chain is built from TRBV4-3 and TRBJ1-2; TRBD1 is a possible D gene (6 bases). Trimming stripped 4 bases from V and 6 bases from J, with 12 bases between. Germline V CDR1 and CDR2: LGHNA, YSLEER. The CDR3 has 13 amino acids. The CDR3 spells CASSLGTFDGYTF. The CDR3 nucleotides read TGCGCCAGCAGCCTAGGGACATTTGATGGCTACACCTTC.

This chain joins TRBV19 and TRBJ2-3, with unresolved D. V lost 2 bases, J lost 3 bases, and 6 bases lay in between. There are 13 residues in the CDR3. In germline, CDR1 is LNHDA, CDR2 SQIVND (reference sequence). CDR3 loop: CASSIPATDTQYF. CDR3 sequence (DNA): TGTGCCAGTAGTATACCTGCGACAGATACGCAGTATTTT.

A few counts support this clonotype. This chain uses TRBV10-3 with TRBJ1-1; 7 positions agree with TRBD1. The germline CDR1 and CDR2 sequences are ENHRY and SYGVKD. The CDR3 totals 13 residues. Trimming cost V 7 bases and J 1 base; bases outside gene matches: 3. In nucleotides, the CDR3 is TGTGCCATCACCGGGACAGCGAACACTGAAGCTTTCTTT. Protein product: CAITGTANTEAFF.

V usage is TRBV20-1 and J usage is TRBJ1-2; a weak D match, TRBD1 (5 bases). The CDR3 contains 12 residues. V was clipped by 3 bases and J by 9 bases, with 14 bases between them. Germline-derived CDR1 and CDR2 are DFQATT and SNEGSKA (reference sequence). The DNA of the CDR3 is TGCAGTGCTAGCGGCAGGGACTACCGCTACACCTTC. Translating gives CSASGRDYRYTF.

The CDR3: CASSHYTPSSYNEQFF. In nucleotides, the CDR3 is TGTGCCAGCAGCCATTATACCCCCAGCTCCTACAATGAGCAGTTCTTC. J is TRBJ2-1 and V is TRBV11-2; D unclear. CDR1 SGHAT and CDR2 FQNNGV come from the germline V gene. This CDR3 is 16 amino acids long. The V end lost 5 bases, the J end lost 0 bases, and 14 bases lay between the germline ends.

This clonotype was detected a few times. V is TRBV5-4 and J is TRBJ1-6; TRBD1 matches at 9 bases. The CDR3 extends over 14 amino acids. The V and J ends lost 2 bases and 7 bases, in that order; junction bases with no gene match: 1. CDR1 is SGHNT and CDR2 is YYREEE in the germline V gene (reference sequence). This chain's CDR3 is CASSFGQGNSPLHF. CDR3 sequence (DNA): TGTGCCAGCAGCTTCGGACAGGGGAATTCACCCCTCCACTTT.

This clonotype was seen a handful of times. Being one base from a much bigger clone, this may be a read error. The chain has TRBV7-9 and TRBJ2-1; no reliable D call. This CDR3 comprises 13 residues. V lost 6 bases and J lost 4, with 10 bases in between. Germline V gene lookup returns CDR1 SEHNR and CDR2 FQNEAQ (reference sequence). Here the CDR3 reads CASSPERYNEQFF. The CDR3 nucleotides read TGTGCCAGCAGTCCGGAGAGGTACAATGAGCAGTTCTTC.

This clonotype has only a few counts. The chain couples TRBV6-5 to TRBJ2-2; 8 bases are a match to TRBD1. The germline V gene has CDR1 MNHEY and CDR2 SVGAGI. J gave up 7 bases and V 0 bases, and 7 bases lay outside the gene matches. This CDR3 is built from 16 residues. CDR3 loop: CASSYSIGGTGGELFF. The CDR3 DNA sequence: TGTGCCAGCAGTTACTCGATAGGAGGGACAGGCGGGGAGCTGTTTTTT.

A note on this clonotype: Its ends do not fully match the called genes, so a read error is possible. V gene TRBV5-1 combines with J gene TRBJ1-2; D perhaps matches TRBD1 (5 bases). CDR3 length: 12 residues. From germline, CDR1 is SGHRS and CDR2 YFSETQ. CDR3 sequence (DNA): TGCTCCAGCAGCTTGGCCAGGGAGGGCTACACCTTC. Amino acids: CSSSLAREGYTF.

The V gene is TRBV4-1, the J gene TRBJ2-5; D is ambiguous. Germline CDR1 reads MGHRA; CDR2 reads YSYEKL. This CDR3 comprises 14 residues. V was shortened by 0 bases and J by 9 bases, with 14 bases between the two germline ends. CDR3: CASSQEAARAPQYF. The CDR3 region has the DNA TGCGCCAGCAGCCAAGAGGCAGCCCGGGCGCCCCAGTACTTC.

This clonotype was picked up a small number of times. The chain links TRBV7-2 to TRBJ1-6; 9 bases align to TRBD1. V was pared by 4 bases and J by 0 bases, with 10 bases of the junction left unmatched. The CDR3 covers 19 residues. Germline CDR1 is SGHTA and CDR2 is FQGNSA. CDR3 nucleotides: TGTGCCAGCAGCTCAAATCCATACAGGGGGCTCTCCTATAATTCACCCCTCCACTTT. Amino acids: CASSSNPYRGLSYNSPLHF.

In this sample, this clonotype turned up a few times. V gene TRBV2 combines with J gene TRBJ2-5; a possible D gene is TRBD1 (5 bases). CDR3 length equals 12 residues. The V and J ends lost 8 bases and 4 bases respectively, with 11 bases between them. Germline values: CDR1 SNHLY, CDR2 FYNNEI. Written as DNA, the CDR3 is TGTGCCAGCCAAGGGGTTGCAGAGACCCAGTACTTC. The encoded protein is CASQGVAETQYF.

The rearrangement uses TRBV7-3 and TRBJ2-1, with D unresolved. V lost 3 bases and J lost 0, with 9 bases in between. In germline, CDR1 is SGHTA, CDR2 FQGTGA. This CDR3 has 15 amino acids. CDR3 sequence: CASSFDLSSYNEQFF. The CDR3 bases are TGTGCCAGCAGCTTTGACTTAAGCTCCTACAATGAGCAGTTCTTC.